The sequence of this TCR beta chain was determined in a study of blood T cells in healthy people across ages. Every sample gave at least 5 micrograms of total RNA when it was extracted. The ends were cut back, 6 bases at V and 0 bases at J, with 17 bases in the middle. The CDR3 sequence is 15 residues long. Germline CDR1 reads DFQATT; CDR2 reads SNEGSKA (reference sequence). A second PCR of 7 to 11 cycles used a sample-barcoded 5' primer and a J-beta primer mix. One entry per CDR3 protein, called by TCRdb with MiXCR from the 5' RACE reads. The repertoire holds over 1,500,000 distinct CDR3 sequences, with approximately 40% as singletons.

The TCR originated in a human donor in good health. Input material: blood. The V call is TRBV20-1, the J call TRBJ1-2; the D is unclear. Here the CDR3 DNA reads TGCAGTGCGAAAGTCCCGGCCAGATCTAACTATGGCTACACCTTC. Translated: CSAKVPARSNYGYTF.